This T cell receptor (beta chain) was retrieved from a study of blood T cell repertoires in COVID-19 (dated by TCRdb to 2020 to 2021). For the study in its entirety: Collaborator samples came from the United States, Italy and Spain and covered acute and convalescent phases of COVID-19. Samples were obtained from the ongoing ImmuneRACE study (first 160 participants) and from approximately 1,200 subjects provided by 6 global collaborators. The material from the prospective study consisted of cDNA or gDNA derived from T cells, B-cell-depleted T cells, or PBMCs. Sample metadata almost always included a de-identified subject ID, COVID-19 status, age in years and sex. The repertoires were released in a freely available public database meant as a resource for research on the immune response to SARS-CoV-2. The dataset comprised deeply sampled blood TCRbeta repertoires from subjects exposed to, actively infected with, or recovered from COVID-19. Where available, HLA class I and class II types were obtained from metadata supplied by the sample provider rather than from assay-based typing. Study-wide conclusions, independent of this receptor: The amount of clinical and demographic metadata varied by source and participant and was provided uncurated.

In the prospective study, participants were about 18 to 89 years old, resided in about two dozen geographic areas of the United States, and were enrolled through a virtual design. Cohort assignment in the prospective study relied on participant-reported clinical history from a screening survey and a study questionnaire. Mobile phlebotomists in the prospective study collected whole blood, serum and a nasopharyngeal or oropharyngeal swab from every participant. Participants in the prospective study had the option to provide additional blood draws and questionnaires over an approximately 2-month period. Prospective study blood samples were shipped either frozen or at room temperature before DNA extraction. CDR1 and CDR2, looked up from the germline V gene (reference sequence), are DFQATT and SNEGSKA. CDR3 length: 11 amino acids, cysteine to phenylalanine. The sequence is cut down to CDR3 DNA, 33 bases in frame from base 1. V is cut by 5 bases and J by 5 bases, and the space between the germline ends is 10 bases.

Comments on this clone: Its antigen remains undetermined. No base quality values were provided; no much bigger clone lies one nucleotide off.

The immunoSEQ Assay, a bias-controlled multiplex PCR, was used to amplify TCRbeta CDR3 regions from genomic DNA. The authors processed their data as follows. The number of nucleated cells in each sample was estimated from the amplification of reference gene primers within the assay. To quantify the absolute abundance of each unique TCRbeta CDR3 rearrangement, sequence reads were collapsed and filtered. For each sample, productive Simpson clonality was calculated as the square root of Simpson's diversity index over productive rearrangements. Drawn from immuneACCESS, this table holds only the in-frame rearrangements with V and J called that TCRdb kept. Clones are partly lost; checked studies trace under half to an unresolved V gene and leave the rest unexplained. V and J calls and clone size follow that table, whereas D and trimming were derived from the DNA. The sample table holds over 350,000 clones, of which 70% to 90% were seen once. Just under 2% of the sample goes to the ten largest clones.

The receptor was isolated from a woman aged 18-30 years with acute COVID-19. The receptor chain draws on TRBV20-1 and TRBJ2-7, with TRBD1 tentatively as D gene (6 bases match). The sample was PBMCs or T cells enriched from blood (not recorded which). This receptor carries the CDR3 CSAPGQNEQYF. The DNA sequence is as follows: TGCAGTGCTCCCGGACAGAACGAGCAGTACTTC.